A selection of T cell receptor beta chains follows, all from one sample in a study of CD8 T cells in Susac syndrome. In TCRdb, the immunoSEQ multiplex PCR reads were re-called with MiXCR into one record per CDR3 protein. The repertoire consists of approximately 280,000 distinct CDR3 sequences, with about 88% occurring once and the leading ten covering around 0.11%. The sample consisted of CD8+ T cells from PBMCs. These TCRs come from a human donor with multiple sclerosis. CDR3s include the opening cysteine and the closing phenylalanine or tryptophan. A D gene is named only where the DNA matches it firmly. Expanded clones are given a class, and other clones once, few, many or no size at all.

CDR3aa	CDR3nt	d_gene	abundance	v_gene	j_gene
CASSQLSAGNQPQHF	TGCGCCAGCAGCCAATTATCGGCGGGGAATCAGCCCCAGCATTTT	-	few	TRBV4-3	TRBJ1-5
CSAEEGTEYF	TGCAGTGCGGAGGAGGGTACTGAGTATTTT	-	-	TRBV20-1	TRBJ2-3
CARLRPMNTEAFF	TGTGCCAGACTGCGACCGATGAACACTGAAGCTTTCTTT	-	-	TRBV2	TRBJ1-1
CASSRGWDRINEQFF	TGTGCCAGCAGCCGAGGCTGGGACAGGATTAATGAGCAGTTCTTC	TRBD1	-	TRBV6-1	TRBJ2-1
CASAPGQNTGELFF	TGTGCCAGCGCCCCGGGACAGAACACCGGGGAGCTGTTTTTT	-	-	TRBV9	TRBJ2-2
CASRQPWGGGPNYEQYF	TGTGCCAGCAGGCAGCCCTGGGGGGGAGGGCCTAACTACGAGCAGTACTTC	TRBD2	-	TRBV27	TRBJ2-7
CSVEERPRETQYF	TGCAGCGTTGAAGAAAGGCCTAGAGAGACCCAGTACTTC	-	-	TRBV29-1	TRBJ2-5
CASRSRPGGADTEAFF	TGTGCCAGCAGGTCTCGGCCAGGGGGCGCGGACACTGAAGCTTTCTTT	TRBD1	-	TRBV12-3/TRBV12-4	TRBJ1-1
CASSPGAFYEQYF	TGTGCCAGCAGTCCCGGGGCATTCTACGAGCAGTACTTC	-	-	TRBV27	TRBJ2-7
CSVRSASYEQYF	TGCAGCGTTAGGAGCGCCTCCTACGAGCAGTACTTC	-	-	TRBV29-1	TRBJ2-7
CASGQENTEAFF	TGTGCCAGTGGACAGGAGAACACTGAAGCTTTCTTT	TRBD1	-	TRBV6-5	TRBJ1-1
CASSLRFPNQPQHF	TGTGCCAGCAGTTTAAGGTTCCCAAATCAGCCCCAGCATTTT	-	-	TRBV28	TRBJ1-5
CASSFSGGAVSPLHF	TGTGCCAGCAGTTTTTCAGGGGGCGCGGTATCACCCCTCCACTTT	TRBD1	-	TRBV27	TRBJ1-6
CASSLAGIPYEQYF	TGCGCCAGCAGCTTGGCTGGGATCCCCTACGAGCAGTACTTC	-	-	TRBV5-1	TRBJ2-7
CASSDWGYEQYF	TGTGCCAGCAGTGATTGGGGCTACGAGCAGTACTTC	-	few	TRBV6-1	TRBJ2-7
CASLRDRASSYEQYF	TGTGCCAGTCTTCGGGATAGGGCAAGCTCCTACGAGCAGTACTTC	-	few	TRBV27	TRBJ2-7
CAWGDHNYGYTF	TGTGCCTGGGGGGACCATAACTATGGCTACACCTTC	-	once	TRBV30	TRBJ1-2
CASSWGQTNQPQHF	TGTGCCAGCAGTTGGGGACAAACCAATCAGCCCCAGCATTTT	-	-	TRBV27	TRBJ1-5
CASSFAFRPVPRGETQYF	TGTGCCAGCAGCTTCGCGTTTCGGCCAGTTCCCCGGGGAGAGACCCAGTACTTC	-	-	TRBV7-9	TRBJ2-5
CASSLTLRDEQFF	TGCGCCAGCAGCTTGACGCTCCGGGATGAGCAGTTCTTC	-	few	TRBV5-1	TRBJ2-1
CASSPPASGTYNEQFF	TGTGCCAGCAGCCCCCCGGCTAGCGGGACCTACAATGAGCAGTTCTTC	TRBD2	-	TRBV7-8	TRBJ2-1
CASTGSGTHEQFF	TGTGCCAGCACAGGAAGCGGGACCCATGAGCAGTTCTTC	TRBD2	-	TRBV7-8	TRBJ2-1
CSARDAGRETQYF	TGCAGTGCTAGAGATGCAGGTCGAGAGACCCAGTACTTC	-	-	TRBV20-1	TRBJ2-5
CASSPPLDSYQETQYF	TGTGCCAGCAGCCCACCCCTAGACAGTTATCAGGAGACCCAGTACTTC	-	once	TRBV7-9	TRBJ2-5
CASSLSGTGVGSQETQYF	TGTGCCAGCAGCTTGAGCGGGACAGGGGTGGGGTCTCAAGAGACCCAGTACTTC	TRBD1	once	TRBV5-4	TRBJ2-5
CASSSWGTGTELGYTF	TGTGCCAGCAGCAGCTGGGGAACCGGGACTGAGTTGGGCTACACCTTC	-	-	TRBV7-9	TRBJ1-2
CASSTRDRLYEQYF	TGTGCCAGCAGCACCAGGGACAGACTCTACGAGCAGTACTTC	TRBD1	-	TRBV5-4	TRBJ2-7